This T cell receptor (beta chain) derives from a study of T-cell memory formation after mild COVID-19. Overall study: The TCR clusters were mostly specific to one donor.

The 5'RACE method, run with constant-segment primers, produced TCR alpha and TCR beta cDNA libraries (carrying sample barcodes and UMIs). TCRdb passed the 5' RACE reads through MiXCR, listing each CDR3 protein once. The sample has 100,000 to 150,000 distinct CDR3 sequences, around 15% seen once. Study results and caveats: Some clones that responded were present in memory (sampled pre-infection), which suggests cross-reactive memory joined.

A note on this clonotype: Its specificity is not known.

The CDR3 length is 16 residues. CDR1 is SGHDT and CDR2 is YYEEEE in the germline V gene. The V end lost 2 bases, the J end lost 2 bases, and 15 bases lay between the germline ends. The sequenced material came from PBMCs or a T cell subset sorted from them (not recorded which). This clonotype originated in a man younger than 30 who had mild COVID-19 (a few samples of this study predate the infection). Cell type and time point are not known. The genes are TRBV5-6 and TRBJ2-3; tentatively, D is TRBD2 (6 bases). CDR3 coding DNA: TGTGCCAGCAGCTTTCGCGCGCGGGGTTCCACAGATACGCAGTATTTT. This translates into CASSFRARGSTDTQYF. Looking up the rest from reference TRBV5-6 and TRBJ2-3 gives the full variable domain: DAGVTQSPTHLIKTRGQQVTLRCSPKSGHDTVSWYQQALGQGPQFIFQYYEEEERQRGNFPDRFSGHQFPNYSSELNVNALLLGDSALYLCASSFRARGSTDTQYFGPGTRLTVL.